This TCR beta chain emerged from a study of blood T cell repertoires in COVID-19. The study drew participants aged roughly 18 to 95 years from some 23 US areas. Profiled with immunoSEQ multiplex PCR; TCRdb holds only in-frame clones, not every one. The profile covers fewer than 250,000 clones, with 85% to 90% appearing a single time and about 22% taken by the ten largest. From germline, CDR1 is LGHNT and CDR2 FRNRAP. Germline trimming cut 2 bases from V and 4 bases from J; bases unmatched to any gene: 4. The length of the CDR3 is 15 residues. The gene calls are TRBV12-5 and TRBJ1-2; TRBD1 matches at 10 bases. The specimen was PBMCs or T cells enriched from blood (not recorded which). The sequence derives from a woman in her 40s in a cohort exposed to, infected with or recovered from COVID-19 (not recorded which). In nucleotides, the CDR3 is TGTGCTAGTGGTTTGCCTGACAGGGGGCCCTATGGCTACACCTTC. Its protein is CASGLPDRGPYGYTF.